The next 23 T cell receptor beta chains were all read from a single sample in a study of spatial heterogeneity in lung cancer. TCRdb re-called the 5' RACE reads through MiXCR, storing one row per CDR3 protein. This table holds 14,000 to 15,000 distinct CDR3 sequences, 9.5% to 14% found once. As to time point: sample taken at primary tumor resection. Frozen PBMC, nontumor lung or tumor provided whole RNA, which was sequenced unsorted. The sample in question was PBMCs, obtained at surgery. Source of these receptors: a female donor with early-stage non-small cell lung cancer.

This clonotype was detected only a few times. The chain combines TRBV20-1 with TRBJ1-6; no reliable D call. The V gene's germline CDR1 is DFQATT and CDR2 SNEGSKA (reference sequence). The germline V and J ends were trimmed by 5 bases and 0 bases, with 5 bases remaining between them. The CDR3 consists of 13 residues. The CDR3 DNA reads TGCAGTGCTCTAGTCTCCTATAATTCACCCCTCCACTTT. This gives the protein CSALVSYNSPLHF.

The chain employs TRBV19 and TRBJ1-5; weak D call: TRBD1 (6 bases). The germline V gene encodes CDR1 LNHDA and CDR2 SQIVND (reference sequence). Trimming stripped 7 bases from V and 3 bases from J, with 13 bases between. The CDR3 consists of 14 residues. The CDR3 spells CASNRGGTNQPQHF. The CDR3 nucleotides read TGTGCCAGTAATAGAGGGGGTACCAATCAGCCCCAGCATTTT.

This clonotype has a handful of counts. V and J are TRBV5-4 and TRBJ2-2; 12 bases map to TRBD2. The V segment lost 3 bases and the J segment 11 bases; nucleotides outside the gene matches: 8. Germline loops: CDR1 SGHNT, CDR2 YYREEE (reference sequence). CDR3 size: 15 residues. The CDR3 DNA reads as TGTGCCAGCAGCTACGGACTAGCGGGGTCTTTCGAGCTGTTTTTT. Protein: CASSYGLAGSFELFF. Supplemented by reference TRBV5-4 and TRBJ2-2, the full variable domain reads ETGVTQSPTHLIKTRGQQVTLRCSSQSGHNTVSWYQQALGQGPQFIFQYYREEENGRGNFPPRFSGLQFPNYSSELNVNALELDDSALYLCASSYGLAGSFELFFGEGSRLTVL.

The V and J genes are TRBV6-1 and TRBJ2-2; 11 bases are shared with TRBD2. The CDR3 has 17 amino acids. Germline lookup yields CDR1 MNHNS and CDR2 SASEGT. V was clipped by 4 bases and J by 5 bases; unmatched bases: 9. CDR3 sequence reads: CASSALAGGSDTGELFF. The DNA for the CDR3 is TGTGCCAGCAGTGCCCTAGCGGGGGGCTCAGATACCGGGGAGCTGTTTTTT.

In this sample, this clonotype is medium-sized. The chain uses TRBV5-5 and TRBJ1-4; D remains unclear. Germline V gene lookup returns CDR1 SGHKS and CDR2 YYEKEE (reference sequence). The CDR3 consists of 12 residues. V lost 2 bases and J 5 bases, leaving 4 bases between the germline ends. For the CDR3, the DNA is TGTGCCAGCAGCTTCCTAAATGAAAAACTGTTTTTT. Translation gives CASSFLNEKLFF.

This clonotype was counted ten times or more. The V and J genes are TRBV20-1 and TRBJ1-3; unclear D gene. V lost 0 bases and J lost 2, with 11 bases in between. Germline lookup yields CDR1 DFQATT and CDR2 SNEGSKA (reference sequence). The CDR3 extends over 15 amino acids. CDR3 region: CSARDSNEAGNTIYF. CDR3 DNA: TGCAGTGCTAGAGATAGTAACGAAGCTGGAAACACCATATATTTT.

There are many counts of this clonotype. Here the CDR3 DNA reads TGTGCCAGCAGTACAGGGGTTATTGTAGACATTCAGTACTTC. This encodes CASSTGVIVDIQYF. The chain employs TRBV28 and TRBJ2-4; TRBD1 aligns across 7 bases. Unmatched junction bases numbered 9, after V lost 5 bases and J lost 8 bases. This CDR3 contains 14 residues. Per germline, CDR1 MDHEN and CDR2 SYDVKM.

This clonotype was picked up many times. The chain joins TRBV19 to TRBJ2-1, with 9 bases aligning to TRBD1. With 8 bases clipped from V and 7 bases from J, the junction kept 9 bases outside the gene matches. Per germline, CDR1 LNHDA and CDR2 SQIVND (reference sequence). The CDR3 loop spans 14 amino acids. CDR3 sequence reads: CASGLGTGRNEQFF. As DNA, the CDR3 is TGTGCCAGTGGCCTCGGGACAGGGCGGAATGAGCAGTTCTTC.

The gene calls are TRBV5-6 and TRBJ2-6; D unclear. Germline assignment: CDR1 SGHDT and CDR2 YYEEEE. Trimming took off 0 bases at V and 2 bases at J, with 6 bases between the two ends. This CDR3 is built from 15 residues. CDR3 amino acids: CASSLGAAGANVLTF. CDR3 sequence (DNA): TGTGCCAGCAGCTTGGGGGCAGCTGGGGCCAACGTCCTGACTTTC.

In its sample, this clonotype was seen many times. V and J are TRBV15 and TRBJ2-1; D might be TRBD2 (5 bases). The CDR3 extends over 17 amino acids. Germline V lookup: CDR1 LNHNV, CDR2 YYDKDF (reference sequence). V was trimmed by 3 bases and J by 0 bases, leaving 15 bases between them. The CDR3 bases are TGTGCCACCAGCAGCCTGGTTAGAGGGCTCTCCTACAATGAGCAGTTCTTC. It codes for CATSSLVRGLSYNEQFF.

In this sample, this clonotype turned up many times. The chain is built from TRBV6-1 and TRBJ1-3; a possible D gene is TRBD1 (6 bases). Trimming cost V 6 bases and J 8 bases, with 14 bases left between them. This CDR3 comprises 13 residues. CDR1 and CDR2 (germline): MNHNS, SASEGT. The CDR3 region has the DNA TGTGCCAGCAGACAACGAGGGGGAGACACCATATATTTT. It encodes CASRQRGGDTIYF.

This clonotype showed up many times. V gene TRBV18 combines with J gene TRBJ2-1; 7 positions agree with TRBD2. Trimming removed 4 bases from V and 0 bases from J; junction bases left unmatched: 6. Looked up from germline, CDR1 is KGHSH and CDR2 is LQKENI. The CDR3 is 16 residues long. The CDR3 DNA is TGTGCCAGCTCACATGGAGCGGGGAGCTCCTACAATGAGCAGTTCTTC. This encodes CASSHGAGSSYNEQFF.

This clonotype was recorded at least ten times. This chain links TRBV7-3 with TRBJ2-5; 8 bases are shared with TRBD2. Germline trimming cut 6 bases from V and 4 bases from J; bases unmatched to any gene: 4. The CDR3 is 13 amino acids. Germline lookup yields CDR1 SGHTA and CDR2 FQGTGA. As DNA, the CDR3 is TGTGCCAGCAGGTCTAGCGGGTCAGAGACCCAGTACTTC. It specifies CASRSSGSETQYF.

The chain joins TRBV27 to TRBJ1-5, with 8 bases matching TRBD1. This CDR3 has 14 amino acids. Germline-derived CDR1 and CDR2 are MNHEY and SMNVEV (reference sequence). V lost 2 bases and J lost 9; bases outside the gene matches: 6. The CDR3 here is CASSLGTGHPPQHF. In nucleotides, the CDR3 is TGTGCCAGCAGTTTAGGGACAGGACATCCGCCCCAGCATTTT.

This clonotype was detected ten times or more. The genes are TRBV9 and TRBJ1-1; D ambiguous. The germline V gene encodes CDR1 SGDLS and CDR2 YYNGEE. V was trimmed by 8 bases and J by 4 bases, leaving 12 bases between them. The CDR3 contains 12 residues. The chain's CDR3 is CASGLVGTEAFF. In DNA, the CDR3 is TGTGCCAGTGGACTCGTGGGCACTGAAGCTTTCTTT.

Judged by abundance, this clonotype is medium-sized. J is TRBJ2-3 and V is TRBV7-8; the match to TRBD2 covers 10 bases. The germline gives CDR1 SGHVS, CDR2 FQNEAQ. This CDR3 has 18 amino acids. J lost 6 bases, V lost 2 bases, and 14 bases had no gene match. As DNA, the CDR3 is TGTGCCAGCAGCTTAAGGGCTGGGAGCGGGGGGGCCAGGGATACGCAGTATTTT. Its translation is CASSLRAGSGGARDTQYF.

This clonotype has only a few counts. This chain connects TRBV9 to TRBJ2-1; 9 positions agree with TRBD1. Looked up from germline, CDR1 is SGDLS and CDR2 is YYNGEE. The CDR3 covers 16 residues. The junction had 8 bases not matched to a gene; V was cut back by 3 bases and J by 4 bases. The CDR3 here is CASSATTGTGYNEQFF. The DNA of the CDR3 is TGTGCCAGCAGCGCGACTACCGGGACAGGGTACAATGAGCAGTTCTTC.

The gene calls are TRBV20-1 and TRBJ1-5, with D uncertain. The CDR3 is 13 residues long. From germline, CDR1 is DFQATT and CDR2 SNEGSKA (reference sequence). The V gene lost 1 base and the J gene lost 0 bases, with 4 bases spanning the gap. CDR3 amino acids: CSARGDSNQPQHF. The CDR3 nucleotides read TGCAGTGCTAGAGGGGATAGCAATCAGCCCCAGCATTTT.

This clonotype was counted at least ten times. The CDR3, as DNA: TGTGCCAGCGGCCTAACCTCCAGGATTAACTATGGCTACACCTTC. Amino acid sequence: CASGLTSRINYGYTF. This sequence joins TRBV6-2 or TRBV6-3 and TRBJ1-2; D is uncertain. The CDR3 consists of 15 residues. V was clipped by 8 bases and J by 1 base, with 17 bases between them. Germline CDR1 MNHEY, CDR2 SVGEGT.

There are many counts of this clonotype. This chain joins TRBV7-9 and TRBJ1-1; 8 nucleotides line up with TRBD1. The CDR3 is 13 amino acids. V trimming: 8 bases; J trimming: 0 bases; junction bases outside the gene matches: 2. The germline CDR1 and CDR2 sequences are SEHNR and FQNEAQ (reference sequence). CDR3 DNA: TGTGCCAGCGGACAGGGCTTGAACACTGAAGCTTTCTTT. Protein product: CASGQGLNTEAFF. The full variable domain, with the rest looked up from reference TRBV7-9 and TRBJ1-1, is DTGVSQNPRHKITKRGQNVTFRCDPISEHNRLYWYRQTLGQGPEFLTYFQNEAQLEKSRLLSDRFSAERPKGSFSTLEIQRTEQGDSAMYLCASGQGLNTEAFFGQGTRLTVV.

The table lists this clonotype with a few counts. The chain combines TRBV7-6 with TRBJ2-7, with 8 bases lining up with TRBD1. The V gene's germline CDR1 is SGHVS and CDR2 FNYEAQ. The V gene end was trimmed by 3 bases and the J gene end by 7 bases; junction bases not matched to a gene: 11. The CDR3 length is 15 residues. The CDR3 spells CASSLTGARGGEQYF. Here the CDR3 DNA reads TGTGCCAGCAGCTTGACAGGGGCCCGAGGTGGGGAGCAGTACTTC.

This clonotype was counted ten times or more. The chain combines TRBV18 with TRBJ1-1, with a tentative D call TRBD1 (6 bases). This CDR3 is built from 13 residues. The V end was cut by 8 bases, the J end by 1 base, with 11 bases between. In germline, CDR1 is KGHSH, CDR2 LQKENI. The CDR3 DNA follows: TGTGCCAGCCTAGGGACACCGAACACTGAAGCTTTCTTT. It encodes CASLGTPNTEAFF.

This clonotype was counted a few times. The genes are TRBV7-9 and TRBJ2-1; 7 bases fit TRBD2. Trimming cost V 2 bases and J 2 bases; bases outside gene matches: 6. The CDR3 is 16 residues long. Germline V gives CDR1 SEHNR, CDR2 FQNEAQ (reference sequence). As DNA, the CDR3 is TGTGCCAGCAGCTTAACCGGGGAGGGACCCTACAATGAGCAGTTCTTC. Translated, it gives CASSLTGEGPYNEQFF.